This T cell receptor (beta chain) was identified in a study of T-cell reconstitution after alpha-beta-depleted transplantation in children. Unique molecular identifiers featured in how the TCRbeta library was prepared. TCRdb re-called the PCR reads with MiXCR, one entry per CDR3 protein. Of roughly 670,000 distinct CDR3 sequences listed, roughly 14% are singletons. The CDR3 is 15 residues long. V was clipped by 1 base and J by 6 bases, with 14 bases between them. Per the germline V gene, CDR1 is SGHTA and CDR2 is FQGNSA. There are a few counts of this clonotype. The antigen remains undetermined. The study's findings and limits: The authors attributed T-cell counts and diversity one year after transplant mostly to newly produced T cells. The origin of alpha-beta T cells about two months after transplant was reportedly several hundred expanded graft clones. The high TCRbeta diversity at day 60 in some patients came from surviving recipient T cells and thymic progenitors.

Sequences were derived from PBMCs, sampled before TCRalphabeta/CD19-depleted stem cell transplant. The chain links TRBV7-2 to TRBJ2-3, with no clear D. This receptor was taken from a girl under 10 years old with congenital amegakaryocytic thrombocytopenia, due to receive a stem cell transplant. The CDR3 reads CASSLGGLPSDTQYF. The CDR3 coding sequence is TGTGCCAGCAGCTTAGGTGGTCTACCGTCGGATACGCAGTATTTT.